This T cell receptor beta chain stems from a study of T-cell reconstitution after alpha-beta-depleted transplantation in children. For TCRbeta, the library was prepared with unique molecular identifiers. MiXCR, run by TCRdb on the PCR reads, gives a single entry per CDR3 protein. Here the sample spans about 490,000 distinct CDR3 sequences, over 9.5% being singletons. The germline gives CDR1 SQVTM, CDR2 ANQGSEA. J gave up 7 bases and V 7 bases, and 15 bases lay outside the gene matches. This CDR3 is built from 14 residues. The rearrangement uses TRBV29-1 and TRBJ2-5, with 7 bases fitting TRBD1. Sample: PBMCs, taken before TCRalphabeta/CD19-depleted stem cell transplant. This sequence was found in a child aged 2 to 9 with inherited bone marrow failure, due to receive a stem cell transplant. The CDR3 sequence is CSAARQGPPVTQYF. The CDR3 DNA reads TGCAGCGCCGCGCGACAGGGACCGCCGGTGACCCAGTACTTC.